The 18 T cell receptor beta chains in this list originate from one sample, sequenced in a study of blood T cell repertoires in COVID-19. Method: immunoSEQ multiplex PCR; TCRdb's copy keeps in-frame clones and lacks some. The sample holds approximately 190,000 clones, roughly nine tenths seen once. The specimen was peripheral blood. Receptor source: a man in his sixties or seventies with active or convalescent COVID-19.

This CDR3 reads CASSLGGLVGAKNIQYF. CDR3 sequence (DNA): TGTGCCAGCAGCTTGGGGGGACTAGTCGGTGCCAAAAACATTCAGTACTTC. The chain links TRBV5-6 to TRBJ2-4; 8 nucleotides match TRBD2. The CDR3 contains 17 residues. The germline V gene has CDR1 SGHDT and CDR2 YYEEEE. After removal of 0 bases from V and 1 base from J, the junction contained 6 bases not matched to a gene.

The chain uses TRBV7-8 and TRBJ2-7; possible D gene TRBD2, 5 bases. The germline V gene has CDR1 SGHVS and CDR2 FQNEAQ. Trimming shortened V by 5 bases and J by 2 bases, and 7 bases separated the two germline ends. The CDR3 runs to 12 residues. CDR3 sequence: CASSPGTYEQYF. The CDR3 region has the DNA TGTGCCAGCAGCCCGGGGACCTACGAGCAGTACTTC.

The V gene is TRBV18, the J gene TRBJ1-4; D not certain. The CDR3 has 16 amino acids. Trimming pared 1 base from V and 0 bases from J, leaving 9 bases between. Germline V gives CDR1 KGHSH, CDR2 LQKENI. The CDR3 region is CASSPQSVATNEKLFF. The CDR3 DNA reads TGTGCCAGCTCACCACAATCGGTTGCAACTAATGAAAAACTGTTTTTT.

The CDR3 nucleotides read TGTGCCAGCAGCTTAGTTACAGGGCCTGGGGCCAACGTCCTGACTTTC. Its translation: CASSLVTGPGANVLTF. The genes are TRBV7-2 and TRBJ2-6, with a tentative D call TRBD1 (6 bases). The CDR3 is 16 residues long. Deletions cut 1 base from V and 2 bases from J, with 9 bases between. The V gene's germline CDR1 is SGHTA and CDR2 FQGNSA.

The chain is built from TRBV5-1 and TRBJ1-2; TRBD1 matches at 8 bases. J was trimmed by 8 bases and V by 4 bases; bases with no gene match: 10. CDR3 length: 14 amino acids. CDR1 is SGHRS, CDR2 YFSETQ, per germline. DNA of the CDR3: TGCGCCAGCAGCCTCTCGGACAGGGTCAGGGGCTACACCTTC. Residues: CASSLSDRVRGYTF. The whole variable domain, remainder taken from reference TRBV5-1 and TRBJ1-2, is KAGVTQTPRYLIKTRGQQVTLSCSPISGHRSVSWYQQTPGQGLQFLFEYFSETQRNKGNFPGRFSGRQFSNSRSEMNVSTLELGDSALYLCASSLSDRVRGYTFGSGTRLTVV.

The gene calls are TRBV28 and TRBJ1-3; D is unclear. Trimming removed 7 bases from V and 2 bases from J, with 15 bases in between. The CDR3 length is 15 residues. Germline CDR1 MDHEN, CDR2 SYDVKM. The CDR3 sequence: CASTRSGQAGNTIYF. In DNA form, the CDR3 reads TGTGCCAGCACCAGAAGCGGGCAGGCTGGAAACACCATATATTTT.

The chain employs TRBV5-1 and TRBJ2-7, with 9 bases fitting TRBD1. Germline V gives CDR1 SGHRS, CDR2 YFSETQ. CDR3 length: 14 residues. After removal of 4 bases from V and 2 bases from J, the junction contained 4 bases not matched to a gene. The CDR3 loop is CASSDRTGAYEQYF. The CDR3 bases are TGCGCCAGCAGCGATCGGACAGGGGCCTACGAGCAGTACTTC.

The chain carries TRBV27 and TRBJ1-5; 9 bases map to TRBD1. The CDR3 extends over 15 amino acids. Germline values: CDR1 MNHEY, CDR2 SMNVEV (reference sequence). V lost 5 bases to trimming and J lost 2 bases; unmatched junction nucleotides: 4. The CDR3 is CASSRTGVGNQPQHF. The CDR3 region has the DNA TGTGCCAGCAGTAGGACAGGGGTGGGCAATCAGCCCCAGCATTTT.

The rearrangement joins TRBV3-1 (or the pseudogene TRBV3-2) to TRBJ2-1, with 7 bases fitting TRBD2. Per the germline V gene, CDR1 is LGHDT and CDR2 is YNNKEL (reference sequence). The CDR3 consists of 13 residues. V trimming: 1 base; J trimming: 9 bases; junction bases outside the gene matches: 3. In DNA form, the CDR3 reads TGTGCCAGCAGCCAAGTTTCGGGGGGTGAGCAGTTCTTC. It specifies CASSQVSGGEQFF.

The chain carries TRBV20-1 and TRBJ2-5; unclear D gene. The CDR3 is 14 amino acids. V was pared by 3 bases and J by 1 base, with 12 bases between. Germline lookup yields CDR1 DFQATT and CDR2 SNEGSKA (reference sequence). CDR3: CSASQSLFQETQYF. In DNA form, the CDR3 reads TGCAGTGCTAGTCAGTCTTTATTCCAAGAGACCCAGTACTTC.

The chain employs TRBV5-4 and TRBJ2-4, with D perhaps TRBD1 (5 bases). The germline V gene has CDR1 SGHNT and CDR2 YYREEE (reference sequence). The CDR3 contains 15 residues. Trimming left V 4 bases short and J 0 bases short, with 11 bases between. The CDR3: CASSEGHLAKNIQYF. The CDR3 nucleotides are TGTGCCAGCAGCGAAGGACACCTAGCCAAAAACATTCAGTACTTC.

The chain joins TRBV5-6 to TRBJ1-5; no clear D. The length of the CDR3 is 13 residues. Germline values: CDR1 SGHDT, CDR2 YYEEEE. V was pared by 0 bases and J by 7 bases, with 8 bases between. The CDR3 here is CASSLASEQPQHF. The CDR3 DNA is TGTGCCAGCAGCTTGGCTTCGGAGCAGCCCCAGCATTTT.

The chain couples TRBV28 to TRBJ1-6; D is unclear. Germline-derived CDR1 and CDR2 are MDHEN and SYDVKM. The CDR3 is made up of 11 amino acids. V was pared by 8 bases and J by 14 bases, with 13 bases between. CDR3 protein: CASGSGLTLHF. DNA for the CDR3: TGTGCCAGCGGCTCAGGTTTGACCCTCCACTTT.

The rearrangement uses TRBV5-6 and TRBJ2-5; possible D gene TRBD1, 7 bases. The CDR3 has 15 residues. Looked up from germline, CDR1 is SGHDT and CDR2 is YYEEEE. Trimming stripped 2 bases from V and 5 bases from J, with 16 bases between. CDR3 region: CASSFRGVHTETQYF. As DNA, the CDR3 is TGTGCCAGCAGCTTCAGGGGGGTGCATACGGAGACCCAGTACTTC.

The chain is built from TRBV27 and TRBJ1-2; 11 bases map to TRBD1. The CDR3 covers 13 residues. Germline V gene lookup returns CDR1 MNHEY and CDR2 SMNVEV (reference sequence). With V trimmed by 6 bases and J by 9 bases, 6 bases remained unmatched. In DNA form, the CDR3 reads TGTGCCAGCAGGACCGGGACAGGGGGGCGCTACACCTTC. This gives the protein CASRTGTGGRYTF.

The chain uses TRBV19 and TRBJ2-5, with D possibly being TRBD2 (6 bases). The CDR3 length is 17 residues. With 3 bases removed from V and 2 bases from J, the gap between germline ends came to 19 bases. The germline gives CDR1 LNHDA, CDR2 SQIVND (reference sequence). The CDR3 DNA is TGTGCCAGTAGTATCTATTTTGGAGGGAGGCGACAAGAGACCCAGTACTTC. Amino acids: CASSIYFGGRRQETQYF.

V gene TRBV11-2 combines with J gene TRBJ2-3; TRBD2 aligns across 7 bases. The CDR3 is made up of 17 amino acids. Germline V gene sequence: CDR1 SGHAT, CDR2 FQNNGV. The V and J ends lost 0 bases and 1 base, in that order; junction bases with no gene match: 7. The CDR3 reads CASSLDMREGGTDTQYF. CDR3 DNA: TGTGCCAGCAGCTTAGATATGAGGGAGGGTGGCACAGATACGCAGTATTTT.

The rearrangement uses TRBV7-2 and TRBJ1-6, with 9 bases identical to TRBD1. V shed 5 bases, J shed 6 bases, and the junction held 2 bases outside the gene matches. This CDR3 has 14 amino acids. Germline values: CDR1 SGHTA, CDR2 FQGNSA. In DNA form, the CDR3 reads TGTGCCAGCAGCCAGGGACAGGGTAATTCACCCCTCCACTTT. Amino acids: CASSQGQGNSPLHF.